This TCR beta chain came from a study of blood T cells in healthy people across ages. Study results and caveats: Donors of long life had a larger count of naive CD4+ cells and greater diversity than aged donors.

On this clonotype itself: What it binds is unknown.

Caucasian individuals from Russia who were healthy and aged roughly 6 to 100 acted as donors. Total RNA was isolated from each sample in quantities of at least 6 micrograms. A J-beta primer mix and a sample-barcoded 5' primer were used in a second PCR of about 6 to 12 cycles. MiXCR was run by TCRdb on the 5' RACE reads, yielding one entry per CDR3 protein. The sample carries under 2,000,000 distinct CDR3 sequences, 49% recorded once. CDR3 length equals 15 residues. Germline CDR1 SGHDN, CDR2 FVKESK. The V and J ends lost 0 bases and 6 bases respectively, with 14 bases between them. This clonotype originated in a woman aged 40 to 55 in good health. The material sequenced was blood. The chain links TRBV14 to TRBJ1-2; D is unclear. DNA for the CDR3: TGTGCCAGCAGCCAAGAATACCCGAGGGCGCATGGCTACACCTTC. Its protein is CASSQEYPRAHGYTF. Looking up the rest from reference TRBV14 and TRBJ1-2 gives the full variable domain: EAGVTQFPSHSVIEKGQTVTLRCDPISGHDNLYWYRRVMGKEIKFLLHFVKESKQDESGMPNNRFLAERTGGTYSTLKVQPAELEDSGVYFCASSQEYPRAHGYTFGSGTRLTVV.